This TCR beta chain was recorded in a study of memory CD4+ T cells and cytomegalovirus serostatus. At the level of the study: This sample comes from healthy Belgian adults, under 10 CMV seropositive, under 25 seronegative. Study results and caveats: A US-trained random forest predicted CMV serostatus with median AUC around 0.92.

Of note for this clone: Its specificity is unknown.

Single viable CD3+CD4+CD8-CD45RO+ cells were sorted as the memory CD4+ T cells. Serum IgG to CMV pp150, pp28, p38 and p52 defined serostatus. Per the original data handling: After removing out-of-frame reads, under 2.5 million distinct TCRbeta sequences remained. Clones were sequenced by immunoSEQ multiplex PCR, and TCRdb holds only the in-frame ones, with some missing. V and J calls plus clone size are reproduced from that table; the DNA served to infer D and trimming. The sample holds under 65,000 clones, roughly 80% seen once. Germline values: CDR1 GTSNPN, CDR2 SVGIG (reference sequence). The CDR3 extends over 16 amino acids. The J segment lost 11 bases and the V segment lost 5 bases, leaving 22 bases of the junction unmatched.

The sample comprised memory CD4+ T cells from blood. The gene calls are TRBV30 and TRBJ2-5; TRBD2 agrees at 8 bases. The source of this sequence is an adult in good health and CMV-seronegative. CDR3 in DNA: TGTGCCTGGCGGGGGGGGTTCTCGGCTAGCGGAATTGAGCAGTACTTC. It codes for CAWRGGFSASGIEQYF.